The subject of this entry is one T cell receptor beta chain. In this sample, this clonotype turned up many times. Its recognized antigen is unknown. No base quality information exists; no much larger clone differs at one position. Library preparation was by 5' RACE. This sample was sequenced with an Illumina HiSeq 2500. A second PCR of about 6 to 12 cycles was performed with a sample-barcoded 5' primer and a J-beta primer mix. A unique molecular identifier was introduced onto each TCR beta cDNA molecule by a template-switch 5' adaptor carrying 12 random nucleotides. Each sample yielded at least 2.5 million CDR3-containing paired-end reads. All of the RNA was converted into first-strand cDNA using the Mint cDNA synthesis kit, with a TRBC-specific oligonucleotide serving as the primer. Following uracil-DNA glycosylase treatment, all cDNA underwent a first 18-cycle PCR with the universal primers M1SS and BC2_uni_R. Per the original workflow: For normalization, 1 million high-quality reads, each with a distinct molecular identifier, were randomly selected from each sample. Reads with shared molecular identifiers were discarded instead of being binned into consensus sequences. CDR3 identification, clonotype clustering and error correction used MiTCR with a Q25 quality threshold and the strictest error-elimination algorithm. A nonparametric unseen species model with Euler transformation was used to estimate a lower bound on total TCR beta diversity. TCRdb trimmed the raw reads at Q25, called clones with MiXCR and kept productive beta chains. Duplicate CDR3 protein sequences are folded into a single record with the most common DNA and genes. TCRdb's processing, not the authors' own work, is the source of the V and J calls. The sample table records 550,000 to 800,000 distinct CDR3 sequences; 20% to 25% of these occur just once. Together, the top ten hold roughly 3.6% of the sample.

The germline V gene supplies CDR1 SGHTA and CDR2 FQGNSA. The CDR3, from cysteine to phenylalanine, totals 16 residues. Only the CDR3 part of the read is kept: 48 bases, read in frame from the first base. A distance of 13 bases separates the germline ends of V and J, which lose 1 base and 0 bases respectively. Donors were a few dozen systemically healthy Caucasian individuals from Russia aged 6 to 90 years. Ten milliliters of peripheral blood were drawn from each donor into EDTA-treated Vacutainer tubes. PBMCs were isolated by Ficoll-Paque density-gradient centrifugation, with at least 7 million obtained per sample. Trizol reagent was used to extract total RNA from PBMCs, with at least 5.5 micrograms per sample. Naive CD45RAhigh/CD27high T cell percentages were measured by flow cytometry on a PBMC aliquot from every donor. The data derive from a study of blood T cells in healthy people across ages (dated by TCRdb to between 2015 and 2016). About the investigation overall: In model experiments, template switching captured roughly one uniquely barcoded TCR beta cDNA molecule for every two T cells. Using deep sequencing normalized with unique cDNA molecular identifiers, the study measured how TCR beta repertoire diversity changes with age. Four age groups were formed from the donors: young (average roughly 16 years), middle-aged (approximately 42), aged (approximately 60) and long-lived (roughly 88). To avoid experimental bias, donors of different ages were randomly spread across the sequencing lanes. For two donors (one aged 18 to 30 and one aged 80 or older), the study analyzed two additional independent replicas of 1 million unique cDNA reads from the same blood draw.

The paper as a whole reports these results and caveats: Estimates of total diversity from one million sequenced T cells were regarded as lower bounds and underestimates. Donor CMV infection status was unknown, potentially confounding age-related changes in expanded clonotypes. Compared with the aged group, the long-lived group had more naive CD4+ T cells, fewer expanded clones and increased TCR diversity, suggesting age selection. Observed TCR beta diversity per million T cells fell roughly linearly with age, and a significant reduction was already apparent by age roughly 40. Conclusive comparison of naive and antigen-experienced compartments was prevented by the profiling of bulk unsorted PBMCs. There was a strong correlation between observed TCR beta diversity and the percentage of naive T cells measured by flow cytometry.

The V gene is TRBV7-2 and the J gene is TRBJ2-7; the D segment cannot be called with confidence. Source material: blood. This receptor was identified in a man between 70 and 80 years old in good health. The DNA is TGTGCCAGCAGCTTAGAGCCCCTTGGCTCCTCCTACGAGCAGTACTTC. It codes for CASSLEPLGSSYEQYF.